This TCR beta chain came from a study of T cells after yellow fever vaccination (dated by TCRdb to about 2019). With regard to the full study: Libraries from fractions with low cell numbers were prepared with the SMART-Seq v4 Ultra Low Input RNA kit. Bulk TCR alpha and beta repertoires were sequenced longitudinally to track T-cell clones before and after primary and booster YFV17D yellow fever vaccination. The cohort comprised two healthy male donors, one aged 18 to 29 and one aged 30 to 40 years. Bulk PBMC replicates and cell subsets were isolated from blood drawn at multiple timepoints before and after both primary and secondary immunization.

General study outcomes and caveats: The secondary T-cell response was found to be weaker but faster than the primary response, with a peak reached on day 5 rather than on day 15. Because the study included only a couple of donors, the extent to which the findings can be generalized is limited. A small share of clonotypes was detected in both CD4 and CD8 compartments, with the overlap likely arising from convergent recombination. Computational filtering was required because FACS-sorted repertoires could contain abundant contaminating clonotypes from the bulk population. Most clones expanded after primary vaccination were re-detected after the booster (almost 98% of CD4 and roughly 87% of CD8), suggesting broad memory maintenance.

Counted from cysteine to phenylalanine, this CDR3 has 15 amino acids. The only DNA kept is the CDR3, 45 bases in frame from the first base. At the junction V is shortened by 5 bases and J by 1 base; bases outside the gene matches: 6. The germline V gene supplies CDR1 SGHAT and CDR2 FQNNGV. The sample's treatment or condition label, decoded: live attenuated yellow fever vaccine strain. At every blood-draw timepoint, two biological replicates of bulk PBMCs were collected. PBMCs were isolated from peripheral blood using a standard Ficoll-Paque protocol. TriZol was used to extract RNA from bulk PBMCs, from CD4 and CD8 fractions, and from dextramer-positive and dextramer-negative fractions. This clonotype showed up just a few times. This clone's antigen is unknown. Per-nucleotide qualities are absent, and no much larger clonotype sits a single base away. TCR cDNA was made using 5'RACE template switching, a step that added a universal primer site and unique molecular identifiers. Priming of cDNA synthesis was performed from both the TCR alpha and TCR beta constant segments. Libraries were amplified in two PCR steps, with sample barcodes and sequencing adapters added in the second step. Sequencing of the libraries was done on either Illumina HiSeq 2500 (2x100 bp) or NovaSeq (2x150 bp). As for how the authors treated the data: MIGEC handled demultiplexing of reads and collapsing into UMI consensus sequences, while MiXCR performed V(D)J alignment. Vaccine-responding clonotypes were defined with edgeR using replicate PBMC samples, requiring FDR below 0.01 and a log2 fold change above 5 up to day 15. Each bulk clonotype was labeled CD4 or CD8 based on which sequenced repertoire, CD4 or CD8, contained the clonotype at higher abundance. TCRdb handled the public reads itself, with Q25 trimming in fastp and clone calling in MiXCR, and kept productive beta chains. Merged by CDR3 protein, the rows form single entries marked with the most common genes and DNA. TCRdb assigned the V and J calls; the authors' analysis was not used. In this sample the table shows under 400,000 distinct CDR3 sequences, roughly 10% of which occur a single time. The ten largest account for about 17% of the sample.

The receptor's source is a man younger than 30 who received the YFV17D yellow fever vaccine. Recombination linked TRBV11-2 to TRBJ1-1, and TRBD1 matches 8 of the central bases. The sample here was PBMCs, taken on the day of the first yellow fever vaccination. The DNA reads TGTGCCAGCAGCAAGAGGGGACAGGCGAACACTGAAGCTTTCTTT. Translated, it gives CASSKRGQANTEAFF.